This is a list of T cell receptor beta chains from one sample in a study of T cells after yellow fever vaccination. TCRdb passed the 5' RACE reads through MiXCR, listing each CDR3 protein once. The sample yields 150,000 to 200,000 distinct CDR3 sequences, 7% to 10% seen once. This material consisted of CD8+ T cells sorted from PBMCs, taken 45 days after the yellow fever booster vaccination. The receptors come from a man aged 18 to 29 who received the YFV17D yellow fever vaccine. Each CDR3 is given with its conserved first and last residue. A D gene is named only where the DNA matches it firmly. Not every row has a clone size; where given, it reads once, few, many or a size class.

clone size	J gene	V gene	D gene	CDR3 length	CDR3 protein	CDR3 DNA
NA	TRBJ2-3	TRBV14	NA	13	CASRGGTSHTQYF	TGTGCCAGCAGGGGCGGGACATCTCATACGCAGTATTTT
few	TRBJ2-3	TRBV13	NA	12	CASSFFSGSQYF	TGTGCCAGCAGCTTCTTCTCAGGATCGCAGTATTTT
NA	TRBJ2-5	TRBV6-6	NA	15	CASNNPTGAQETQYF	TGTGCCAGCAATAACCCCACGGGGGCCCAAGAGACCCAGTACTTC
few	TRBJ1-1	TRBV27	TRBD1	13	CAIFRTGKPEAFF	TGTGCCATCTTCCGGACAGGGAAGCCAGAAGCTTTCTTT
few	TRBJ2-7	TRBV27	NA	14	CASSLKAGVYEQYF	TGTGCCAGCAGTTTAAAGGCAGGGGTCTACGAGCAGTACTTC
few	TRBJ1-3	TRBV7-2	NA	14	CASSPVPSGNTIYF	TGTGCCAGCAGCCCGGTCCCCTCTGGAAACACCATATATTTT
NA	TRBJ2-3	TRBV6-4	TRBD2	15	CASSDSSGGPDTQYF	TGTGCCAGCAGTGACTCTAGCGGGGGGCCAGATACGCAGTATTTT
few	TRBJ1-1	TRBV6-6	NA	11	CAYRRGTEAFF	TGTGCCTACCGAAGGGGAACTGAAGCTTTCTTT
many	TRBJ2-5	TRBV2	NA	14	CASSEAISPETQYF	TGTGCCAGCAGTGAAGCCATCTCGCCGGAGACCCAGTACTTC
few	TRBJ2-1	TRBV12-3/TRBV12-4	TRBD2	15	CASRGRGVLYNEQFF	TGTGCCAGCAGGGGGCGGGGGGTCCTCTACAATGAGCAGTTCTTC
few	TRBJ2-7	TRBV6-2/TRBV6-3	NA	12	CASSPDTDEQYF	TGTGCCAGCAGCCCGGACACTGACGAGCAGTACTTC
NA	TRBJ1-1	TRBV4-1	NA	18	CASSQDRRHIPMNTEAFF	TGCGCCAGCAGCCAAGATCGGCGGCACATACCTATGAACACTGAAGCTTTCTTT
NA	TRBJ2-7	TRBV19	TRBD1	16	CASSIDPLGTAYEQYF	TGTGCCAGTAGTATAGATCCTCTCGGGACAGCCTACGAGCAGTACTTC
few	TRBJ2-5	TRBV7-9	NA	14	CASSPGVQQETQYF	TGTGCCAGCAGCCCGGGGGTGCAACAAGAGACCCAGTACTTC
NA	TRBJ2-3	TRBV5-1	NA	12	CASSSNTDTQYF	TGCGCCAGCAGCTCCAACACAGATACGCAGTATTTT
NA	TRBJ1-4	TRBV7-9	NA	12	CASSLSGGKLIF	TGTGCCAGCAGCTTATCGGGGGGCAAGTTGATTTTT
NA	TRBJ2-3	TRBV4-1	NA	13	CASSQSPPDTQYF	TGCGCCAGCAGCCAATCTCCGCCGGATACGCAGTATTTT
NA	TRBJ2-4	TRBV18	NA	15	CASFPGHPNQNIQYF	TGTGCCAGCTTTCCGGGGCACCCGAATCAAAACATTCAGTACTTC
NA	TRBJ2-5	TRBV12-3/TRBV12-4	NA	15	CASSFFPGNQETQYF	TGTGCCAGCAGTTTTTTCCCCGGGAACCAAGAGACCCAGTACTTC
NA	TRBJ2-6	TRBV9	NA	17	CASSVDPEKSGANVLTF	TGTGCCAGCAGCGTAGACCCCGAAAAGAGCGGGGCCAACGTCCTGACTTTC
few	TRBJ1-5	TRBV4-1	NA	15	CASSPYFGRNQPQHF	TGCGCCAGCAGCCCCTACTTTGGGCGGAATCAGCCCCAGCATTTT
NA	TRBJ1-1	TRBV12-3/TRBV12-4	NA	12	CATTKRRTEAFF	TGTGCCACCACAAAGAGACGAACTGAAGCTTTCTTT
few	TRBJ2-3	TRBV4-3	NA	15	CASSPPGAGTDTQYF	TGCGCCAGCAGCCCGCCAGGGGCTGGCACAGATACGCAGTATTTT
NA	TRBJ2-7	TRBV7-9	NA	13	CASSLQPAYEQYF	TGTGCCAGCAGCTTACAGCCGGCCTACGAGCAGTACTTC
few	TRBJ2-2	TRBV4-1	NA	14	CASSQGGGAGELFF	TGCGCCAGCAGCCAAGGGGGTGGGGCCGGGGAGCTGTTTTTT
many	TRBJ2-3	TRBV29-1	NA	15	CSVEKVTVGSDTQYF	TGCAGCGTTGAAAAGGTGACAGTAGGATCAGATACGCAGTATTTT
NA	TRBJ2-5	TRBV29-1	TRBD2	15	CSVEPSGGTQETQYF	TGCAGCGTTGAACCTTCGGGGGGTACACAAGAGACCCAGTACTTC
NA	TRBJ2-7	TRBV7-6	NA	16	CASSFGRGTGLYEQYF	TGTGCCAGCAGCTTTGGGAGGGGGACAGGCCTCTACGAGCAGTACTTC
few	TRBJ1-1	TRBV2	NA	10	CASSWTEAFF	TGTGCCAGCAGTTGGACTGAAGCTTTCTTT
NA	TRBJ1-4	TRBV20-1	NA	13	CSAFLATNEKLFF	TGCAGTGCCTTTCTTGCAACTAATGAAAAACTGTTTTTT
many	TRBJ2-7	TRBV5-1	NA	15	CASSPGIYSSYEQYF	TGCGCCAGCAGCCCAGGAATCTATAGCAGCTACGAGCAGTACTTC
few	TRBJ2-4	TRBV13	NA	15	CASSTRGARRNIQYF	TGTGCCAGCAGCACCCGCGGGGCCCGAAGGAACATTCAGTACTTC
NA	TRBJ2-2	TRBV7-7	TRBD1	18	CASSLGVARDRGTGELFF	TGTGCTAGCAGCTTAGGAGTCGCCCGGGACAGGGGTACCGGGGAGCTGTTTTTT
few	TRBJ1-5	TRBV20-1	NA	14	CSARAREGNQPQHF	TGCAGTGCTAGAGCACGAGAGGGTAATCAGCCCCAGCATTTT
NA	TRBJ2-1	TRBV19	TRBD2	15	CASSIAGGSYNEQFF	TGTGCCAGTAGTATAGCCGGGGGGTCCTACAATGAGCAGTTCTTC
few	TRBJ2-3	TRBV7-9	TRBD1	15	CASSPITGVTDTQYF	TGTGCCAGCAGCCCCATAACAGGGGTCACAGATACGCAGTATTTT
few	TRBJ2-1	TRBV6-2/TRBV6-3	TRBD2	19	CASSWYGAGGVSSYNEQFF	TGTGCCAGCAGTTGGTATGGAGCGGGGGGCGTGAGCTCCTACAATGAGCAGTTCTTC
many	TRBJ1-5	TRBV4-1	NA	15	CASSHRAVSNQPQHF	TGCGCCAGCAGCCACCGCGCGGTGAGCAATCAGCCCCAGCATTTT
NA	TRBJ2-5	TRBV7-6	TRBD2	15	CASSLEAGGRETQYF	TGTGCCAGCAGCTTAGAAGCGGGGGGCAGAGAGACCCAGTACTTC
NA	TRBJ2-1	TRBV9	NA	19	CASSVDVALGGLAYNEQFF	TGTGCCAGCAGCGTAGATGTAGCGTTGGGGGGTTTGGCCTACAATGAGCAGTTCTTC